A selection of T cell receptor beta chains follows, all from one sample in a study of shared clonotypes between healthy human individuals. Sequencing was performed with immunoSEQ multiplex PCR; in TCRdb, only in-frame clones are kept and a portion is missing. Altogether around 1 million clones are present, around three quarters being singletons, with the ten largest covering over 1.3%. The source material was memory CD4+ T cells sorted from blood. These receptor sequences come from a man between 18 and 29 years old in good health. The CDR3 runs from the conserved cysteine through the conserved F or W. A D gene is named only where the DNA matches it firmly. Only some rows state a clone size, as once, few, many or a class for expanded clones.

d_gene | j_gene | abundance | v_gene | CDR3aa | CDR3nt
TRBD1 | TRBJ1-1 | . | TRBV10-3 | CAISESTGRLGAFF | TGTGCCATCAGTGAGTCGACAGGGAGGTTGGGAGCTTTCTTT
TRBD2 | TRBJ2-3 | . | TRBV28 | CASSFPGTSDGDTQYF | TGTGCCAGCAGTTTTCCCGGGACTAGCGACGGGGATACGCAGTATTTT
TRBD2 | TRBJ2-3 | . | TRBV25-1 | CASTSGGGDTQYF | TGTGCCAGCACGAGCGGGGGGGGAGATACGCAGTATTTT
TRBD1 | TRBJ2-7 | . | TRBV30 | CAWSALTGVYF | TGTGCCTGGAGTGCACTGACAGGGGTGTACTTC
. | TRBJ1-1 | . | TRBV2 | CASSDMGNTEAFF | TGTGCCAGCAGTGATATGGGGAACACTGAAGCTTTCTTT
TRBD1 | TRBJ2-2 | . | TRBV6-5 | CASSGTAVPGELFF | TGTGCCAGCAGTGGGACAGCGGTACCCGGGGAGCTGTTTTTT
TRBD2 | TRBJ2-2 | . | TRBV27 | CASSFRALAGRGTGELFF | TGTGCCAGCAGTTTTCGGGCTTTAGCGGGGCGGGGCACCGGGGAGCTGTTTTTT
TRBD1 | TRBJ1-4 | . | TRBV30 | CAWSVRGTGTEKLFF | TGTGCCTGGAGTGTCCGAGGGACAGGAACAGAAAAACTGTTTTTT
TRBD2 | TRBJ2-5 | . | TRBV4-1 | CASSLWGSGGVQETQYF | TGCGCCAGCAGCCTCTGGGGTAGCGGGGGGGTACAAGAGACCCAGTACTTC
. | TRBJ2-3 | . | TRBV30 | CAWRSTEVHTDTQYF | TGTGCCTGGAGATCAACGGAGGTACACACAGATACGCAGTATTTT
. | TRBJ2-3 | . | TRBV5-1 | CASSLGGGADTQYF | TGCGCCAGCAGCTTGGGAGGAGGGGCAGATACGCAGTATTTT
. | TRBJ2-4 | . | TRBV6-5 | CASSYAKGNIQYF | TGTGCCAGCAGTTACGCGAAGGGTAACATTCAGTACTTC
. | TRBJ2-3 | . | TRBV20-1 | CSASRGDTQYF | TGCAGTGCTAGCCGTGGGGATACGCAGTATTTT
TRBD1 | TRBJ1-4 | . | TRBV6-1 | CASGTDYEKLFF | TGTGCCAGCGGGACAGACTATGAAAAACTGTTTTTT
. | TRBJ2-1 | . | TRBV19 | CATSTGLTLNEQFF | TGTGCCACCAGTACGGGGCTCACCCTCAATGAGCAGTTCTTC
TRBD1 | TRBJ1-2 | . | TRBV28 | CASNQIGKQGAYGYTF | TGTGCCAGCAATCAGATTGGGAAACAGGGGGCCTATGGCTACACCTTC
. | TRBJ1-1 | few | TRBV19 | CASSIPGPSRTEAFF | TGTGCCAGTAGTATCCCCGGACCTTCTAGGACTGAAGCTTTCTTT
TRBD2 | TRBJ2-3 | . | TRBV5-4 | CASSSASGGAIDTQYF | TGTGCCAGCAGCTCGGCTAGCGGGGGGGCTATAGATACGCAGTATTTT
. | TRBJ1-4 | . | TRBV2 | CASSELGVPPFF | TGTGCCAGCAGTGAATTAGGGGTCCCTCCTTTTTTT
. | TRBJ2-7 | . | TRBV11-3 | CASSFSGTYEQYF | TGTGCCAGCAGCTTTTCGGGGACCTACGAGCAGTACTTC
. | TRBJ1-4 | . | TRBV5-1 | CASSAQGKANEKLFF | TGCGCCAGCAGCGCCCAGGGTAAAGCTAATGAAAAACTGTTTTTT
. | TRBJ2-7 | . | TRBV2 | CASRPKRDSYEQYF | TGTGCCAGCAGACCGAAACGGGACTCCTACGAGCAGTACTTC
. | TRBJ2-7 | . | TRBV5-1 | CASSPGTTGGYEQYF | TGCGCCAGCAGCCCAGGGACCACAGGCGGCTACGAGCAGTACTTC
. | TRBJ2-5 | . | TRBV2 | CASSRNYQETQYF | TGTGCCAGCAGCCGGAATTACCAAGAGACCCAGTACTTC
. | TRBJ1-6 | . | TRBV5-5 | CASSGGQGTPLHF | TGTGCCAGCAGCGGGGGGCAGGGGACACCCCTCCACTTT
. | TRBJ2-2 | . | TRBV5-1 | CASSPIQGTTGELFF | TGCGCCAGCAGCCCAATACAGGGTACCACCGGGGAGCTGTTTTTT
. | TRBJ2-2 | . | TRBV18 | CASSPQGANTGELFF | TGTGCCAGCTCACCTCAGGGTGCGAACACCGGGGAGCTGTTTTTT
TRBD1 | TRBJ2-2 | . | TRBV30 | CAWRRQGSAGELFF | TGTGCCTGGAGGAGACAGGGTAGCGCCGGGGAGCTGTTTTTT
. | TRBJ1-2 | once | TRBV27 | CASSFVQGGIYGYTF | TGTGCCAGCAGTTTCGTACAGGGAGGGATCTATGGCTACACCTTC
. | TRBJ1-2 | . | TRBV30 | CAWSVKGVGYGYTF | TGTGCCTGGAGTGTAAAGGGGGTAGGCTATGGCTACACCTTC
. | TRBJ2-7 | . | TRBV6-4 | CASRKNEQYF | TGTGCCAGCAGAAAGAACGAGCAGTACTTC
TRBD2 | TRBJ2-7 | many | TRBV28 | CASREPGLAGGRHEQYF | TGTGCCAGCAGGGAGCCGGGACTAGCGGGAGGTAGACACGAGCAGTACTTC
. | TRBJ2-3 | . | TRBV5-4 | CASSPPRGRETDTQYF | TGTGCCAGCAGCCCCCCCCGGGGGCGGGAGACAGATACGCAGTATTTT
TRBD1 | TRBJ1-2 | . | TRBV7-2 | CASSWGQGGGYTF | TGTGCCAGCAGCTGGGGACAGGGGGGCGGCTACACCTTC
TRBD1 | TRBJ1-2 | many | TRBV5-6 | CASSLGTLQGALGYTF | TGTGCCAGCAGCTTGGGCACCCTACAGGGGGCGCTTGGCTACACCTTC
TRBD1 | TRBJ2-3 | . | TRBV19 | CASTPAPGTGLKDTQYF | TGTGCCAGTACCCCCGCCCCCGGGACAGGGCTTAAGGATACGCAGTATTTT
. | TRBJ2-2 | . | TRBV7-8 | CASSFWDAGELFF | TGTGCCAGCAGCTTTTGGGACGCCGGGGAGCTGTTTTTT
TRBD1 | TRBJ2-7 | . | TRBV27 | CASSLVPTGNNEQYF | TGTGCCAGCAGTTTAGTACCGACAGGGAATAACGAGCAGTACTTC
. | TRBJ2-2 | . | TRBV11-2 | CASSLRGFGELFF | TGTGCCAGCAGCTTACGAGGGTTCGGGGAGCTGTTTTTT
. | TRBJ2-1 | . | TRBV14 | CASSLRYNEQFF | TGTGCCAGCAGCCTCCGTTACAATGAGCAGTTCTTC
. | TRBJ2-5 | . | TRBV11-3 | CASSGRASQETQYF | TGTGCCAGCAGCGGCCGGGCCTCACAAGAGACCCAGTACTTC
. | TRBJ2-2 | . | TRBV2 | CASSGDMAGELFF | TGTGCCAGCAGTGGAGACATGGCCGGGGAGCTGTTTTTT
. | TRBJ2-6 | once | TRBV6-6 | CASSYVTAGANVLTF | TGTGCCAGCAGTTACGTCACAGCTGGGGCCAACGTCCTGACTTTC
TRBD2 | TRBJ2-3 | . | TRBV5-1 | CASSDPAGGGTDTQYF | TGCGCCAGCAGCGATCCAGCGGGGGGAGGGACAGATACGCAGTATTTT
. | TRBJ2-2 | many | TRBV5-1 | CASSLSEGYGELFF | TGCGCCAGCAGCTTGTCGGAGGGATACGGGGAGCTGTTTTTT
TRBD1 | TRBJ1-2 | . | TRBV6-6 | CASSYLGQGLSGYTF | TGTGCCAGCAGTTACTTGGGACAGGGATTGAGCGGCTACACCTTC
TRBD2 | TRBJ2-3 | . | TRBV19 | CASSKPGLAGSTQYF | TGTGCCAGTAGTAAACCAGGGCTAGCGGGGAGCACGCAGTATTTT
TRBD2 | TRBJ2-1 | . | TRBV5-1 | CASSPGLAGYNEQFF | TGCGCCAGCAGCCCCGGACTAGCGGGGTACAATGAGCAGTTCTTC
TRBD1 | TRBJ1-1 | . | TRBV19 | CASSIDVRTGGTEAFF | TGTGCCAGTAGTATAGATGTTCGGACAGGGGGAACTGAAGCTTTCTTT
TRBD1 | TRBJ2-2 | once | TRBV10-3 | CAISRSTGVTGELFF | TGTGCCATCAGTCGCTCGACAGGGGTCACCGGGGAGCTGTTTTTT
. | TRBJ2-5 | . | TRBV9 | CASSQIGETQYF | TGTGCCAGCAGTCAGATAGGAGAGACCCAGTACTTC